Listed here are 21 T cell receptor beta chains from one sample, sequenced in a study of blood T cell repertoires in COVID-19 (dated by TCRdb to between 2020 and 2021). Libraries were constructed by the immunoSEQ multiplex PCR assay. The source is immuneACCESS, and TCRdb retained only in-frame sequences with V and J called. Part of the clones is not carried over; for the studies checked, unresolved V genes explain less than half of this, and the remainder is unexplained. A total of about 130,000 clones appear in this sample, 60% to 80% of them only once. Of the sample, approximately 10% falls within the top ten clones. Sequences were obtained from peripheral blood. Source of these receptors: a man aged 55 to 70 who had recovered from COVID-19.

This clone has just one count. The CDR3 reads CASSYGGTSTDTQYF. The CDR3 DNA follows: TGTGCCAGCAGTTATGGCGGAACGAGCACAGATACGCAGTATTTT. The chain couples TRBV28 to TRBJ2-3; D is undetermined. The CDR3 covers 15 residues. The V gene's germline CDR1 is MDHEN and CDR2 SYDVKM. Trimming cost V 4 bases and J 0 bases, with 11 bases left between them.

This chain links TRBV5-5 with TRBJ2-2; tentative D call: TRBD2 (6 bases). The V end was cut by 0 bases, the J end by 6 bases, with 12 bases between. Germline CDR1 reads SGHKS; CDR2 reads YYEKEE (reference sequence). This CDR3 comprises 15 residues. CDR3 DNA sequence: TGTGCCAGCAGCTTGGTATCGGGGGTATCCGGGGAGCTGTTTTTT. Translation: CASSLVSGVSGELFF.

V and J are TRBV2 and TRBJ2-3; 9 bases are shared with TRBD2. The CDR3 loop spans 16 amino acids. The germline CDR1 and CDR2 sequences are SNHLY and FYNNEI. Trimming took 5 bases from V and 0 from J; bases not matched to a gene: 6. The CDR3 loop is CASSLTSGISTDTQYF. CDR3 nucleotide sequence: TGTGCCAGCAGTTTGACTAGCGGAATCAGCACAGATACGCAGTATTTT. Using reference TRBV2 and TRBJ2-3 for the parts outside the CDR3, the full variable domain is EPEVTQTPSHQVTQMGQEVILRCVPISNHLYFYWYRQILGQKVEFLVSFYNNEISEKSEIFDDQFSVERPDGSNFTLKIRSTKLEDSAMYFCASSLTSGISTDTQYFGPGTRLTVL.

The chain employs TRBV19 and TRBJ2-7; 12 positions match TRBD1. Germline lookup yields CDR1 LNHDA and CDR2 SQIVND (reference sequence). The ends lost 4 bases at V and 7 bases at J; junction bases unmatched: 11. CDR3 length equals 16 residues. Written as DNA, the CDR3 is TGTGCCAGTAGTAACCCCACCGGGACAGGGGGCTGGGAGCAGTACTTC. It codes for CASSNPTGTGGWEQYF.

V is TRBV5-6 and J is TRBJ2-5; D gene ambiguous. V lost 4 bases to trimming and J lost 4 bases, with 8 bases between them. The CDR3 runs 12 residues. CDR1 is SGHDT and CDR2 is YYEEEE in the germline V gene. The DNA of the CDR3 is TGTGCCAGCAGCCGCCCAGTAGAGACCCAGTACTTC. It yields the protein CASSRPVETQYF.

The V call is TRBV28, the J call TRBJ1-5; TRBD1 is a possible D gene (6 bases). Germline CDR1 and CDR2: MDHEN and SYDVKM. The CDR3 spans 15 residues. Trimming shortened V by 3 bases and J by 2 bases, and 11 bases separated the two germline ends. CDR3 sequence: CASSFGGAGNQPQHF. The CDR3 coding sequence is TGTGCCAGCAGTTTCGGGGGGGCCGGCAATCAGCCCCAGCATTTT.

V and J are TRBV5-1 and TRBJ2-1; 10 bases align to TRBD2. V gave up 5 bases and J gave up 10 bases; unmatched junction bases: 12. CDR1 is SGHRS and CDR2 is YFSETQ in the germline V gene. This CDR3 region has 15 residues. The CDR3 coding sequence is TGCGCCAGCAGACCCCAAGCGGGGGGGTTTGGGGAGCAGTTCTTC. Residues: CASRPQAGGFGEQFF.

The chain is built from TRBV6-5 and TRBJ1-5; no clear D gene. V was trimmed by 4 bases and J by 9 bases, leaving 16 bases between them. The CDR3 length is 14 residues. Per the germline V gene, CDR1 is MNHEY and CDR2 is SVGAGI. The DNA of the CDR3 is TGTGCCAGCAGTTCCAACACCCTTCGTCCGCCCCAGCATTTT. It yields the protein CASSSNTLRPPQHF.

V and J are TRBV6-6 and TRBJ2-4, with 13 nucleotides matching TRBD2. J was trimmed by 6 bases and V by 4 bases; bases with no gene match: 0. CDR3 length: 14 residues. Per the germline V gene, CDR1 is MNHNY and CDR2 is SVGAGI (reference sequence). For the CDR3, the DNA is TGTGCCAGCAGTTGGACTAGCGGGAGAAACATTCAGTACTTC. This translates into CASSWTSGRNIQYF.

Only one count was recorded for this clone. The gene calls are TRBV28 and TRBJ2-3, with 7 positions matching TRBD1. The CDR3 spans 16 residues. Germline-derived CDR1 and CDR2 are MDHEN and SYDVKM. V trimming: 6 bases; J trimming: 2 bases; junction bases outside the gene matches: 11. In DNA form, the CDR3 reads TGTGCCAGCAGGGCGCCCGGGACAGAGAACACAGATACGCAGTATTTT. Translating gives CASRAPGTENTDTQYF.

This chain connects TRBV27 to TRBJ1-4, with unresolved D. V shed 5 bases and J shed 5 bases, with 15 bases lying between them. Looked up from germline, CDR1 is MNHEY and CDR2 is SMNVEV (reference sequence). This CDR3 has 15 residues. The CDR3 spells CASSNLGDGNEKLFF. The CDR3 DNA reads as TGTGCCAGCAGTAATCTAGGAGATGGGAATGAAAAACTGTTTTTT.

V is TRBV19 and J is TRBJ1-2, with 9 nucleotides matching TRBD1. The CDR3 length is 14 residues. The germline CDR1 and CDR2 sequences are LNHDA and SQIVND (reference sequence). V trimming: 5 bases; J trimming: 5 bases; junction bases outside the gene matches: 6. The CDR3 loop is CASSVTGGEYGYTF. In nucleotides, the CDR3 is TGTGCCAGTAGTGTCACAGGGGGCGAGTATGGCTACACCTTC.

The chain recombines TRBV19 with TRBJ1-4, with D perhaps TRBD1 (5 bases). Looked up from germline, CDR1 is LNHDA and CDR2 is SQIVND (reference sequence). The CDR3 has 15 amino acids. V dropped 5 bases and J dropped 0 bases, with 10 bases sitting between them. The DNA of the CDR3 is TGTGCCAGTAGTGCGACAGCTTCAACTAATGAAAAACTGTTTTTT. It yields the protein CASSATASTNEKLFF.

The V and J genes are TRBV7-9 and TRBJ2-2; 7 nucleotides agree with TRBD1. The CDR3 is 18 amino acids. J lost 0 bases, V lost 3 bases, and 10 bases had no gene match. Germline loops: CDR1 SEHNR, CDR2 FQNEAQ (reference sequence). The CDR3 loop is CASSLSTGEFANTGELFF. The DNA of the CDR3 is TGTGCCAGCAGCTTGAGCACAGGGGAGTTTGCGAACACCGGGGAGCTGTTTTTT.

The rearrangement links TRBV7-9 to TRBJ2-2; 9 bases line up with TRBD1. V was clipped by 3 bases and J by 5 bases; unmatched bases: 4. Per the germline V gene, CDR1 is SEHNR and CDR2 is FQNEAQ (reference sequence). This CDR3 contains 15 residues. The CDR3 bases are TGTGCCAGCAGCTTCGGGACAGGGAGGACCGGGGAGCTGTTTTTT. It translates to CASSFGTGRTGELFF.

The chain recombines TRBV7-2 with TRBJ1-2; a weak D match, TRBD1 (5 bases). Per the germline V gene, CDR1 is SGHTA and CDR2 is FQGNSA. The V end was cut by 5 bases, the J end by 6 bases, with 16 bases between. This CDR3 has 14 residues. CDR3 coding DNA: TGTGCCAGCAGCCCCCAGGCCAGGGAAAATGGCTACACCTTC. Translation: CASSPQARENGYTF.

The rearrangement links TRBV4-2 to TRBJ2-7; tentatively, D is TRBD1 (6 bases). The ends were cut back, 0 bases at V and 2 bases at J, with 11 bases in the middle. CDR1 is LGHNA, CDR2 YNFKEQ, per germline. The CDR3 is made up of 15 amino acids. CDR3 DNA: TGTGCCAGCAGCCAAGAGGGTAGGGGGACCTACGAGCAGTACTTC. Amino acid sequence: CASSQEGRGTYEQYF.

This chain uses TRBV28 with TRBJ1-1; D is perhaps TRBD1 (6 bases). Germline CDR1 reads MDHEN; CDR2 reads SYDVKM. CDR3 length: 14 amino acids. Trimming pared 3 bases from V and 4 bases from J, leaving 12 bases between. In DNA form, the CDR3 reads TGTGCCAGCAGTTTCGCAGGGGCGGGCACTGAAGCTTTCTTT. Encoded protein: CASSFAGAGTEAFF.

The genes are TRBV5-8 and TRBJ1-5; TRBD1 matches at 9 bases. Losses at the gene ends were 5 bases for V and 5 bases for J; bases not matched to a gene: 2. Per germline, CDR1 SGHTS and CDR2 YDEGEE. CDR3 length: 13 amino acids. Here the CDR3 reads CASRRTGDQPQHF. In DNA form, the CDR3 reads TGTGCCAGCAGACGGACAGGGGATCAGCCCCAGCATTTT.

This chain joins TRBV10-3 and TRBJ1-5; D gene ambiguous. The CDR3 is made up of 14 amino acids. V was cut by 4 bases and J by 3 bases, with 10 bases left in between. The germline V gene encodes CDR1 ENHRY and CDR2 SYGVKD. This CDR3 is CAISAEALNQPQHF. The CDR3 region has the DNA TGTGCCATCAGTGCCGAGGCCCTCAATCAGCCCCAGCATTTT.

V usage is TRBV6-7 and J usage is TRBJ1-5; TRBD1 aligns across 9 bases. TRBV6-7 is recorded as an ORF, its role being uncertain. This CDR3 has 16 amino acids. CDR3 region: CSYPYTGGGGNQPQHF. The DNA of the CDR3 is TGTTCGTACCCTTATACAGGGGGCGGTGGCAATCAGCCCCAGCATTTT.